These 31 T cell receptor beta chains originate from one sample sequenced in a study of T-cell reconstitution after alpha-beta-depleted transplantation in children. Preparation of the TCRbeta library involved a method that used unique molecular identifiers. From the PCR reads, TCRdb called clonotypes with MiXCR, one entry per CDR3 protein. This sample has about 270,000 distinct CDR3 sequences; almost 10% occur once, and the top ten carry about 9.5%. The specimen was PBMCs from the stem cell graft donor, collected from the stem cell graft. The receptors shown here come from a human donor who donated a stem cell graft to a child with SCID.

The chain combines TRBV15 with TRBJ2-3; D is ambiguous. From germline, CDR1 is LNHNV and CDR2 YYDKDF (reference sequence). There are 12 residues in the CDR3. The germline V and J ends were trimmed by 3 bases and 2 bases, with 3 bases remaining between them. In DNA form, the CDR3 reads TGTGCCACCAGCAGGGACACAGATACGCAGTATTTT. Protein: CATSRDTDTQYF.

In its sample, this clonotype was seen a few times. The genes are TRBV18 and TRBJ1-1; unclear D gene. In germline, CDR1 is KGHSH, CDR2 LQKENI. This CDR3 has 13 amino acids. Trimming cost V 6 bases and J 2 bases, with 10 bases left between them. The CDR3 loop is CASSPKANTEAFF. Here the CDR3 DNA reads TGTGCCAGCTCCCCCAAAGCTAACACTGAAGCTTTCTTT.

In this sample, this clonotype turned up many times. The V gene is TRBV5-1, the J gene TRBJ2-7, with D possibly being TRBD2 (6 bases). CDR3 length: 12 amino acids. V shed 3 bases and J shed 4 bases, with 8 bases lying between them. Looked up from germline, CDR1 is SGHRS and CDR2 is YFSETQ. The CDR3 protein is CASSWGTYEQYF. Here the CDR3 DNA reads TGCGCCAGCAGCTGGGGGACTTACGAGCAGTACTTC.

The chain carries TRBV7-2 and TRBJ2-6, with 12 bases aligning to TRBD2. V was pared by 0 bases and J by 0 bases, with 3 bases of the junction left unmatched. The CDR3 is 19 amino acids. Germline lookup yields CDR1 SGHTA and CDR2 FQGNSA. DNA of the CDR3: TGTGCCAGCAGCTTAGCGACTAGCGGGGGTCTCTCTGGGGCCAACGTCCTGACTTTC. Translated: CASSLATSGGLSGANVLTF. Filled out from reference TRBV7-2 and TRBJ2-6, the complete variable domain reads GAGVSQSPSNKVTEKGKDVELRCDPISGHTALYWYRQSLGQGLEFLIYFQGNSAPDKSGLPSDRFSAERTGGSVSTLTIQRTQQEDSAVYLCASSLATSGGLSGANVLTFGAGSRLTVL.

The genes are TRBV20-1 and TRBJ2-1; 12 bases are a match to TRBD2. Germline CDR1 is DFQATT and CDR2 is SNEGSKA (reference sequence). CDR3 size: 12 residues. With 6 bases clipped from V and 9 bases from J, the junction kept 3 bases outside the gene matches. As DNA, the CDR3 is TGCAGTGCCAGGACTAGCGGGGTTGAGCAGTTCTTC. It codes for CSARTSGVEQFF.

The chain employs TRBV7-2 and TRBJ2-1, with 8 bases identical to TRBD2. The V segment lost 2 bases and the J segment 7 bases; nucleotides outside the gene matches: 10. The germline gives CDR1 SGHTA, CDR2 FQGNSA. CDR3 size: 16 residues. This CDR3 reads CASSLSRSGGQNEQFF. CDR3 sequence (DNA): TGTGCCAGCAGCTTATCGAGGTCGGGGGGGCAGAATGAGCAGTTCTTC.

CDR3 DNA: TGCGCCAGCAGCCAAATACAGGGGGATGAGCAGTTCTTC. This gives the protein CASSQIQGDEQFF. V is TRBV4-1 and J is TRBJ2-1, with 8 bases matching TRBD1. This CDR3 contains 13 residues. The V segment lost 2 bases and the J segment 8 bases; nucleotides outside the gene matches: 2. Germline CDR1 MGHRA, CDR2 YSYEKL.

This clonotype was detected only a few times. The chain carries TRBV18 and TRBJ2-5, with D unclear. The CDR3 has 13 amino acids. V was trimmed by 3 bases and J by 5 bases, leaving 10 bases between them. Germline loops: CDR1 KGHSH, CDR2 LQKENI. CDR3 amino acids: CASSPLSLETQYF. The CDR3 DNA is TGTGCCAGCTCACCCCTCTCTTTGGAGACCCAGTACTTC.

This clonotype was observed a handful of times. The V call is TRBV2, the J call TRBJ1-6; D is ambiguous. Per germline, CDR1 SNHLY and CDR2 FYNNEI. V was shortened by 4 bases and J by 7 bases, with 11 bases between the two germline ends. CDR3 length: 14 amino acids. For the CDR3, the DNA is TGTGCCAGCAGTGTGTCTTCTGAGAATTCACCCCTCCACTTT. Residues: CASSVSSENSPLHF.

The CDR3 sequence is CASRLEAHGGYTF. The CDR3 DNA reads as TGCGCCAGCAGATTAGAGGCCCACGGAGGCTACACCTTC. V usage is TRBV5-1 and J usage is TRBJ1-2; D is uncertain. The ends were cut back, 5 bases at V and 8 bases at J, with 16 bases in the middle. CDR1 is SGHRS and CDR2 is YFSETQ in the germline V gene. This CDR3 is built from 13 residues.

With respect to this clonotype: One junction end disagrees with the germline gene, perhaps due to a read error. The J gene is TRBJ1-5, the V gene TRBV6-5, with D unresolved. Per germline, CDR1 MNHEY and CDR2 SVGAGI. The CDR3 loop spans 14 amino acids. The CDR3 sequence is CASSYRESTQPQHF. The CDR3 DNA reads as TGTGCCAGCAGTTACAGGGAGAGCACTCAGCCCCAGCATTTT.

Ten or more counts support this clonotype. The chain carries TRBV5-1 and TRBJ1-1; 9 bases are a match to TRBD1. Trimming took 4 bases from V and 1 from J; bases not matched to a gene: 11. Germline CDR1 reads SGHRS; CDR2 reads YFSETQ. CDR3 length: 17 residues. The CDR3 bases are TGCGCCAGCAGCCAGAGGACAGGGGCGATTGGGAACACTGAAGCTTTCTTT. Translated: CASSQRTGAIGNTEAFF.

This clonotype has at least ten counts. The J gene is TRBJ2-7, the V gene TRBV10-3, with unresolved D. Trimming took 4 bases from V and 2 from J, leaving 9 bases between them. The CDR3 runs to 13 residues. The V gene's germline CDR1 is ENHRY and CDR2 SYGVKD. The CDR3 bases are TGTGCCATCAGTGTAGGGCAGCCCTACGAGCAGTACTTC. It specifies CAISVGQPYEQYF.

The chain carries TRBV29-1 and TRBJ1-5; tentative D call: TRBD1 (6 bases). Trimming stripped 7 bases from V and 5 bases from J, with 15 bases between. The V gene's germline CDR1 is SQVTM and CDR2 ANQGSEA. This CDR3 spans 13 amino acids. The CDR3 region is CSATTGYDQPQHF. The CDR3, as DNA: TGCAGCGCAACAACAGGGTATGATCAGCCCCAGCATTTT. Full variable domain (missing parts from reference TRBV29-1 and TRBJ1-5): SAVISQKPSRDICQRGTSLTIQCQVDSQVTMMFWYRQQPGQSLTLIATANQGSEATYESGFVIDKFPISRPNLTFSTLTVSNMSPEDSSIYLCSATTGYDQPQHFGDGTRLSIL.

The V call is TRBV20-1, the J call TRBJ2-7; a possible D gene is TRBD1 (5 bases). Per the germline V gene, CDR1 is DFQATT and CDR2 is SNEGSKA (reference sequence). CDR3 size: 12 residues. V dropped 6 bases and J dropped 3 bases, with 12 bases sitting between them. In DNA form, the CDR3 reads TGCAGTGCATCCAGGGCTGACTACGAGCAGTACTTC. Its translation: CSASRADYEQYF.

The table lists this clonotype with a few counts. The V gene is TRBV6-1, the J gene TRBJ1-1; the match to TRBD1 covers 9 bases. The CDR3 is 16 amino acids. With V trimmed by 6 bases and J by 0 bases, 8 bases remained unmatched. Germline CDR1 MNHNS, CDR2 SASEGT. DNA for the CDR3: TGTGCCAGCAGCTCCCGGACAGGGGTCCTGAACACTGAAGCTTTCTTT. Residues: CASSSRTGVLNTEAFF.

A note on this clonotype: A much larger clone differs from this one at a single base, so this may be a read error. The V gene is TRBV7-9, the J gene TRBJ1-6; 9 nucleotides match TRBD1. The germline CDR1 and CDR2 sequences are SEHNR and FQNEAQ (reference sequence). The CDR3 spans 13 residues. The CDR3 nucleotides read TGTGCCATACAGGGACAGGGAAGGTCACCCCTCAACTTT. Translation: CAIQGQGRSPLNF.

In its sample, this clonotype was seen many times. The chain links TRBV27 to TRBJ2-2; 11 nucleotides match TRBD2. The ends lost 1 base at V and 0 bases at J; junction bases unmatched: 7. Looked up from germline, CDR1 is MNHEY and CDR2 is SMNVEV (reference sequence). The CDR3 contains 19 residues. Here the CDR3 DNA reads TGTGCCAGCAGTTTATTGTGGCTAGCGGGGGGCCCGAACACCGGGGAGCTGTTTTTT. It yields the protein CASSLLWLAGGPNTGELFF.

Written as DNA, the CDR3 is TGTGCCAGCACCCAGTCTGGTGAGACCCAGTACTTC. It specifies CASTQSGETQYF. V is TRBV6-5 and J is TRBJ2-5, with D unclear. Trimming removed 7 bases at V and 5 bases at J, with 11 bases between. This CDR3 contains 12 residues. Germline loops: CDR1 MNHEY, CDR2 SVGAGI.

The chain has TRBV7-9 and TRBJ2-7; 7 positions match TRBD1. The CDR3 covers 13 residues. The germline V gene encodes CDR1 SEHNR and CDR2 FQNEAQ (reference sequence). V trimming: 5 bases; J trimming: 2 bases; junction bases outside the gene matches: 3. CDR3 DNA: TGTGCCAGCAGCCACACAGGGGCCTACGAGCAGTACTTC. Its protein product is CASSHTGAYEQYF.

This clonotype was counted a few times. This chain links TRBV4-1 with TRBJ2-3, with a tentative D call TRBD1 (5 bases). The germline gives CDR1 MGHRA, CDR2 YSYEKL. The CDR3 is made up of 15 amino acids. Trimming took off 6 bases at V and 9 bases at J, with 22 bases between the two ends. CDR3 in amino acids: CASSPTDDPTRTQYF. DNA for the CDR3: TGCGCCAGCAGTCCGACAGACGACCCGACCAGGACGCAGTATTTT.

J is TRBJ2-3 and V is TRBV3-1, with 7 bases matching TRBD2. Trimming removed 5 bases from V and 4 bases from J; junction bases left unmatched: 9. This CDR3 region has 15 residues. Germline lookup yields CDR1 LGHDT and CDR2 YNNKEL (reference sequence). CDR3 DNA: TGTGCCAGCAGCTCAAGCGGGGTAGGAGCAGATACGCAGTATTTT. This translates into CASSSSGVGADTQYF.

The table lists this clonotype with many counts. The chain has TRBV2 and TRBJ2-5; TRBD2 matches 7 bases. J gave up 5 bases and V 5 bases, and 5 bases lay outside the gene matches. The germline gives CDR1 SNHLY, CDR2 FYNNEI. This CDR3 region has 13 residues. The CDR3, as DNA: TGTGCCAGCAGTACACCCGGGGGGGAGACCCAGTACTTC. This codes for CASSTPGGETQYF.

This clonotype was picked up a small number of times. The rearrangement uses TRBV6-6 and TRBJ1-2; the D is unclear. V lost 0 bases to trimming and J lost 10 bases, with 9 bases between them. Germline values: CDR1 MNHNY, CDR2 SVGAGI (reference sequence). This CDR3 contains 12 residues. CDR3 coding DNA: TGTGCCAGCAGTTACTCGACGGGTGACTACACCTTC. This translates into CASSYSTGDYTF.

V and J are TRBV7-3 and TRBJ2-5, with 7 bases lining up with TRBD2. V shed 5 bases and J 0 bases; nucleotides not matched to a gene: 6. Germline CDR1 is SGHTA and CDR2 is FQGTGA. This CDR3 is 15 amino acids long. The CDR3 sequence is CASSRQGGYQETQYF. The CDR3 DNA sequence: TGTGCCAGCAGCCGCCAGGGAGGGTACCAAGAGACCCAGTACTTC. The variable domain in full, with the rest retrieved from reference TRBV7-3 and TRBJ2-5, is GAGVSQTPSNKVTEKGKYVELRCDPISGHTALYWYRQSLGQGPEFLIYFQGTGAADDSGLPNDRFFAVRPEGSVSTLKIQRTERGDSAVYLCASSRQGGYQETQYFGPGTRLLVL.

The chain employs TRBV20-1 and TRBJ2-1; D is unresolved. Deletions cut 0 bases from V and 16 bases from J, with 13 bases between. The length of the CDR3 is 11 residues. CDR1 and CDR2 (germline): DFQATT, SNEGSKA (reference sequence). The CDR3 region is CSARDLPGYFF. The CDR3 DNA is TGCAGTGCTAGAGATTTGCCGGGTTACTTCTTC.

The rearrangement uses TRBV6-5 and TRBJ2-1; D not certain. The CDR3 runs to 16 residues. V shed 8 bases and J shed 6 bases, with 23 bases lying between them. Germline lookup yields CDR1 MNHEY and CDR2 SVGAGI. The CDR3 spells CASAPLGADKGNEQFF. As DNA, the CDR3 is TGTGCCAGCGCCCCATTGGGCGCAGATAAGGGCAATGAGCAGTTCTTC.

This chain links TRBV2 with TRBJ1-6, with a tentative D call TRBD1 (5 bases). The CDR3 sequence is 17 residues long. The germline CDR1 and CDR2 sequences are SNHLY and FYNNEI. Trimming stripped 5 bases from V and 6 bases from J, with 20 bases between. DNA for the CDR3: TGTGCCAGCAGTAGAACCCCTCGGGGGATGGGTAATTCACCCCTCCACTTT. Amino acid sequence: CASSRTPRGMGNSPLHF.

This clonotype was seen a few times. As DNA, the CDR3 is TGTGCCAGCAGCCAAGGGAGTGGGACACCCCTCCACTTT. Its translation: CASSQGSGTPLHF. The chain combines TRBV3-1 with TRBJ1-6; no definite D call. The CDR3 spans 13 residues. Germline V gene sequence: CDR1 LGHDT, CDR2 YNNKEL (reference sequence). With 1 base removed from V and 11 bases from J, the gap between germline ends came to 9 bases.

This clonotype was detected a few times. CDR3 protein: CASSPDFNEKLFF. CDR3 in DNA: TGTGCCAGCAGTCCGGACTTTAATGAAAAACTGTTTTTT. V usage is TRBV12-3 or TRBV12-4 and J usage is TRBJ1-4; D gene unclear. The germline V and J ends were trimmed by 5 bases and 4 bases, with 8 bases remaining between them. CDR3 length: 13 amino acids.

This clonotype came up a few times. DNA of the CDR3: TGCGCCAGCAGCCCCTTACAGGGTCTGCGGGAGCAGTACTTC. Translation: CASSPLQGLREQYF. The rearrangement uses TRBV5-1 and TRBJ2-7; D is perhaps TRBD1 (6 bases). Trimming stripped 4 bases from V and 7 bases from J, with 18 bases between. The CDR3 has 14 residues. Germline lookup yields CDR1 SGHRS and CDR2 YFSETQ.